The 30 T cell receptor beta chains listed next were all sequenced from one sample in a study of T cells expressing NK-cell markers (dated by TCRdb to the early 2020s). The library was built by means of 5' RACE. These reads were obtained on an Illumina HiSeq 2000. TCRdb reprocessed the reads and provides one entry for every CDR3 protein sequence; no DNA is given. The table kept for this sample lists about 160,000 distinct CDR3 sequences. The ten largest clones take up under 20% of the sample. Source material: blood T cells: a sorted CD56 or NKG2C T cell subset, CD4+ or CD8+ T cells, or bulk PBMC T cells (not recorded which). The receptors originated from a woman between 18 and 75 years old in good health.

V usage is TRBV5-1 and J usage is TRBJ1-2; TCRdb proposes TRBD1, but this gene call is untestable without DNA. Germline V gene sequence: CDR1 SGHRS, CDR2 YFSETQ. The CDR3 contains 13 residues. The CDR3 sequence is CASKTGGVDGYTF.

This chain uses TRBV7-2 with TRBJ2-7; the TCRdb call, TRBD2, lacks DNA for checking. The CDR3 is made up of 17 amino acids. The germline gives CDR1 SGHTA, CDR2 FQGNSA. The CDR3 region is CASSSRGGLAGAREQYF.

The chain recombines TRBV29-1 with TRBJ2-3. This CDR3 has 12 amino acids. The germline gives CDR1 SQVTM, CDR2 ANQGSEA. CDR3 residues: CSVEDVTDTQYF.

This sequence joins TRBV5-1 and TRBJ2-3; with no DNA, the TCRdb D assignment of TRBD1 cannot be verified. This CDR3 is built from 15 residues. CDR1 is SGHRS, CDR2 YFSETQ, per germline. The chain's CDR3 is CASRETGGNTDTQYF.

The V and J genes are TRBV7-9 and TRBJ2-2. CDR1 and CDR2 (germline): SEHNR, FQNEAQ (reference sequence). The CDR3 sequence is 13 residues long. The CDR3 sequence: CASSFLNTGELFF.

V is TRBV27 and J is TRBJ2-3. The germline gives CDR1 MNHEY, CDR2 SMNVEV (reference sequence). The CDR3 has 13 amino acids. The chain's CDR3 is CASSPSYTDTQYF.

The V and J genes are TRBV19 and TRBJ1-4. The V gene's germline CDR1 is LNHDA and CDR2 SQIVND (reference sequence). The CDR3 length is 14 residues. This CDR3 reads CASSTFSRPEKLFF.

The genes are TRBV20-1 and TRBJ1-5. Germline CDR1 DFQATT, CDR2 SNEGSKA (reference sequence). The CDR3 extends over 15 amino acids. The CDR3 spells CSARDRLRKNQPQHF.

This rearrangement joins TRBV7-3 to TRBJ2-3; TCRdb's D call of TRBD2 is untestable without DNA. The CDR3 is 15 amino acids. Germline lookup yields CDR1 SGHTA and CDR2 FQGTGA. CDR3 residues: CASSRMGTLKDTQYF.

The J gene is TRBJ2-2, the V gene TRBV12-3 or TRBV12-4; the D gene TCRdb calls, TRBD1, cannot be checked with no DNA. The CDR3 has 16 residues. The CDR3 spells CASSFSGGAYTGELFF.

The CDR3 protein is CASSPTALAGVDEQFF. This chain links TRBV5-1 with TRBJ2-1; TCRdb's assignment of TRBD2 cannot be checked, as there is no DNA. Germline-derived CDR1 and CDR2 are SGHRS and YFSETQ. The CDR3 contains 16 residues.

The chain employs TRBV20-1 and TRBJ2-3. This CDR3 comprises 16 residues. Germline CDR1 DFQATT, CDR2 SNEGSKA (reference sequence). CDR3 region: CSARDLENGRTDTQYF.

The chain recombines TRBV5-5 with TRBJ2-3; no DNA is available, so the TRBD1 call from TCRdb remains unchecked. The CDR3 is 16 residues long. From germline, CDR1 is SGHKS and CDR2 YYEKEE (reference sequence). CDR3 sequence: CASSLGPLPPTDTQYF.

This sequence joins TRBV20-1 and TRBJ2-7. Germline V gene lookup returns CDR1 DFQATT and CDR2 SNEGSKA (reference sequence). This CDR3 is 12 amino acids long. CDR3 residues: CSARTDHTEQYF.

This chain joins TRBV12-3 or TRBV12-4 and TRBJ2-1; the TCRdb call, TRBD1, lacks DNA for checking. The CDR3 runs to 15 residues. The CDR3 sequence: CASRTGASFPREQFF.

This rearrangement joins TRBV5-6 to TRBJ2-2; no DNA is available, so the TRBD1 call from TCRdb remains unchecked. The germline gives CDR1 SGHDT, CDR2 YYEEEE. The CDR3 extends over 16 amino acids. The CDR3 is CASSPPGTANTGELFF.

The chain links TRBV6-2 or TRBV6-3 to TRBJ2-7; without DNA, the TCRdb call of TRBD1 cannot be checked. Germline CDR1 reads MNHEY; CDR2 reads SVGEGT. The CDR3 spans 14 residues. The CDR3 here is CASMERGASYEQYF.

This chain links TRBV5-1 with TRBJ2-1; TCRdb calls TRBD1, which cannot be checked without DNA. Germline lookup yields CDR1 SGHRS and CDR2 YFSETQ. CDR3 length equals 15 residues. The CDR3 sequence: CASSSTPGQDDEQFF. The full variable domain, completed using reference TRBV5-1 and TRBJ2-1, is KAGVTQTPRYLIKTRGQQVTLSCSPISGHRSVSWYQQTPGQGLQFLFEYFSETQRNKGNFPGRFSGRQFSNSRSEMNVSTLELGDSALYLCASSSTPGQDDEQFFGPGTRLTVL.

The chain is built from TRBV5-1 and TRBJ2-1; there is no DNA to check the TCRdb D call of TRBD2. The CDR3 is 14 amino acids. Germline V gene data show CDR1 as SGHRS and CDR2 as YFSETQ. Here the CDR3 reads CASSTQLAGGEQFF.

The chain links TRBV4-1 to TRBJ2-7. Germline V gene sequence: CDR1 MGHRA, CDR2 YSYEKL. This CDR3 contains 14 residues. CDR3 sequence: CASSQEEVVREQYF.

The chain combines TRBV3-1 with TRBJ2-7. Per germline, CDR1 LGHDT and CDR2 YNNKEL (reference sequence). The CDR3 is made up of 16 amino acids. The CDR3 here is CASSQDVPINSYEQYF.

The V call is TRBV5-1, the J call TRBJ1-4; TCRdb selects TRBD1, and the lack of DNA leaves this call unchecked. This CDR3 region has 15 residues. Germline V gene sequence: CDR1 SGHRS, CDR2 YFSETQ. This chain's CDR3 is CASSFTGAINEKLFF.

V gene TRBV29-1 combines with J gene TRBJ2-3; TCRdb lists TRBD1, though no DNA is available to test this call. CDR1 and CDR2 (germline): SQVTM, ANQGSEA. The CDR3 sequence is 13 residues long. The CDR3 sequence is CSVSKDRPDTQYF.

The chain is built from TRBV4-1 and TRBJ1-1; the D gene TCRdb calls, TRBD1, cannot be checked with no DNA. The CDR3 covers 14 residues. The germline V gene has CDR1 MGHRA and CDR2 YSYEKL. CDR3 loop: CASSQAFGSPEAFF.

CDR3 amino acids: CASGTGANEKLFF. The chain carries TRBV7-2 and TRBJ1-4; TCRdb lists TRBD1, though no DNA is available to test this call. This CDR3 has 13 residues. Germline CDR1 and CDR2: SGHTA and FQGNSA.

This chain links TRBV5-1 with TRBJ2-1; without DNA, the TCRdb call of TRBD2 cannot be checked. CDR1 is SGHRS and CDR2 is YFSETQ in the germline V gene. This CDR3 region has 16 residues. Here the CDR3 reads CASSWGSSGGNNEQFF.

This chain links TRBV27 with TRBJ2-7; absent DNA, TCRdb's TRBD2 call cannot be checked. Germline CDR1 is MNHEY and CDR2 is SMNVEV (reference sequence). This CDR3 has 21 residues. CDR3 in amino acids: CASSLRMSSDRRLAGRYEQYF.

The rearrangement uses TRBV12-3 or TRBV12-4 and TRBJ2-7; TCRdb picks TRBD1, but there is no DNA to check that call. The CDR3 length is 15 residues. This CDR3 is CASSVYRDRAYEQYF.

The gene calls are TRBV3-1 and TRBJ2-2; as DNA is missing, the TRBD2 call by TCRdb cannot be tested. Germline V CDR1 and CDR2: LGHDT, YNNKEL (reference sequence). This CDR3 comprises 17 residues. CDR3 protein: CASSPERSGGSSGELFF.

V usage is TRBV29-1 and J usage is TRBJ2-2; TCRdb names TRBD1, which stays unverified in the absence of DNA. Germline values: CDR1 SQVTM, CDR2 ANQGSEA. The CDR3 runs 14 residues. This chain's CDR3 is CSARRGGSTGELFF.